Listed below are T cell receptor beta chains from one sample, sequenced in a study of T cell repertoires in cytomegalovirus infection. TCRdb called the reads again in MiXCR, with one record for every CDR3 protein. The sample lists 490,000 or so distinct CDR3 sequences; 10% to 12% were seen once. Sequencing was carried out using PBMCs. These receptors came from a human donor in good health (CMV status not recorded). Some clones in this sample may be carry-over from other donors' samples. Both conserved end residues are part of each CDR3. Each record gives: J gene, clone size, D gene, V gene, CDR3 DNA, CDR3 protein. The D gene is left open where the match is weak. The size entry is marked missing in some rows and otherwise reads once, few, many or a size class.

TRBJ2-5,many,NA,TRBV6-1,TGTGCCAGCAGCGGGCAGGGCGGAGAGACCCAGTACTTC,CASSGQGGETQYF
TRBJ2-2,many,TRBD2,TRBV11-3,TGTGCCAGCAGCGGACTAGCGGGAGTCGGGGAGCTGTTTTTT,CASSGLAGVGELFF
TRBJ1-4,many,TRBD1,TRBV24-1,TGTGCCACCAGCGGCGGACTTGGACAGGGTGATTCCGATGAAAAACTGTTTTTT,CATSGGLGQGDSDEKLFF
TRBJ2-5,few,TRBD1,TRBV19,TGTGCCAGTAGTACCAGGGGGCTAGGAGAGACCCAGTACTTC,CASSTRGLGETQYF
TRBJ1-1,many,TRBD1,TRBV20-1,TGCAGTGCTAGATCGGGACAGTCAAACACTGAAGCTTTCTTT,CSARSGQSNTEAFF
TRBJ2-1,many,TRBD2,TRBV27,TGTGCCAGCAGTTTTAGGCTAGCGGGAGGGCCCTCTGTCAATGAGCAGTTCTTC,CASSFRLAGGPSVNEQFF
TRBJ2-1,many,TRBD2,TRBV4-1,TGCGCCAGCAGCCAAGAACACCCGGCGGGAGGGCGGGATGAGCAGTTCTTC,CASSQEHPAGGRDEQFF
TRBJ1-2,many,NA,TRBV2,TGTGCCAGCAGCGAGAAAAACCCCCGGGACGGCTATGGCTACACCTTC,CASSEKNPRDGYGYTF
TRBJ2-1,many,TRBD1,TRBV7-2,TGTGCCAGCAGCTCTTTTGCGACAGGGCGGTTTGATGAGCAGTTCTTC,CASSSFATGRFDEQFF
TRBJ2-1,NA,TRBD1,TRBV24-1,TGTGCCACCAGTGACCGGGACAGGGGCAATGAGCAGTTCTTC,CATSDRDRGNEQFF
TRBJ2-2,NA,NA,TRBV5-1,TGCGCCAGCAGCTCGCAACAGGGTGCCGGGGAGCTGTTTTTT,CASSSQQGAGELFF
TRBJ2-6,many,NA,TRBV6-5,TGTGCCAGCAGCCTAACCTCTGGGGCCAACGTCCTGACTTTC,CASSLTSGANVLTF
TRBJ1-2,many,NA,TRBV19,TGTGCCAGTACCATAAAAGGGACGGTTTTGGGCTACACCTTC,CASTIKGTVLGYTF
TRBJ2-3,many,NA,TRBV7-9,TGTGCCAGCAGTGGGAGCGGTACGCAGTATTTT,CASSGSGTQYF
TRBJ2-7,few,NA,TRBV14,TGTGCCAGCAGCCAATTGGGTCAGGGGATCCACGAGCAGTACTTC,CASSQLGQGIHEQYF
TRBJ2-7,many,NA,TRBV7-8,TGTGCCAGCAGTTTATCCTACGGCGTATCCCCCTACGAGCAGTACTTC,CASSLSYGVSPYEQYF
TRBJ1-2,many,NA,TRBV7-9,TGTGCCAGCAGCTTAGCCTCACCGGGGGACACCTTC,CASSLASPGDTF
TRBJ2-7,many,NA,TRBV9,TGTGCCAGCAGCGCTTCGGGGGCGACCAACTACGAGCAGTACTTC,CASSASGATNYEQYF
TRBJ1-5,many,NA,TRBV6-2/TRBV6-3,TGTGCCAGCACCCACAGGGTGGGGTCGGGCAATCAGCCCCAGCATTTT,CASTHRVGSGNQPQHF
TRBJ2-3,NA,TRBD1,TRBV29-1,TGCAGCGTGCCTAGGCGGCAGGGGGCAGATACGCAGTATTTT,CSVPRRQGADTQYF
TRBJ1-4,many,NA,TRBV20-1,TGCAGTGCTAGAGGGACCGGGGGGGAAAAACTGTTTTTT,CSARGTGGEKLFF
TRBJ1-5,NA,NA,TRBV20-1,TGCAGTGCTAGCCTGGGACCTAGGAATCAGCCCCAGCATTTT,CSASLGPRNQPQHF
TRBJ1-2,NA,TRBD1,TRBV15,TGTGCCACCAGCAGAGTGGAGGACAGGGGGCACTATGGCTACACCTTC,CATSRVEDRGHYGYTF
TRBJ2-5,many,NA,TRBV20-1,TGCAGTGCTAATTTGGTCGGGGGCCAAGAGACCCAGTACTTC,CSANLVGGQETQYF
TRBJ2-3,NA,TRBD2,TRBV3-1,TGTGCCAGCAGCCAAGACTCCGGACTAGCGGGTAACACAGATACGCAGAATTTT,CASSQDSGLAGNTDTQNF
TRBJ2-3,many,NA,TRBV19,TGTGCCACCGCATGGGGGACAACAGATACGCAGTATTTT,CATAWGTTDTQYF
TRBJ1-1,many,NA,TRBV7-9,TGTGCCAGCAGCCCCCCTCCCCGGCTACGGGCTTTCTTT,CASSPPPRLRAFF
TRBJ2-3,NA,NA,TRBV28,TGTGCCAGCAGTTTGGTTGCGGGTGGGGATACGCAGTATTTT,CASSLVAGGDTQYF
TRBJ2-2,NA,NA,TRBV11-2,TGTGCCAGCAGCTTAGATGAGGCTAGCTTGTTCACCGGGGAGCTGTTTTTT,CASSLDEASLFTGELFF
TRBJ1-1,many,NA,TRBV7-3,TGTGCCAGCAGCTCCGGGAGGGGGAGGAACACTGAAGCTTTCTTT,CASSSGRGRNTEAFF
TRBJ2-7,NA,NA,TRBV20-1,TGCAGTGCTAGAGATCGGCCAGGGATCTACGAGCAGTACTTC,CSARDRPGIYEQYF
TRBJ2-5,many,NA,TRBV11-2,TGTGCCAGCAGCTTTTACAGCGGCCAAGAGACCCAGTACTTC,CASSFYSGQETQYF
TRBJ1-6,few,TRBD1,TRBV20-1,TGCAGTGCTAGGAAGACAGGGAATTACTATACTTCACCCCTCCACTTT,CSARKTGNYYTSPLHF
TRBJ2-5,many,TRBD2,TRBV19,TGTGCCAGTAGTATCTGGCGGGGGGAACAAGAGACCCAGTACTTC,CASSIWRGEQETQYF
TRBJ1-4,many,TRBD1,TRBV7-2,TGTGCCAGCAGCCCTGCGGGACAGACCCTGTTTTTT,CASSPAGQTLFF
TRBJ1-2,NA,TRBD1,TRBV29-1,TGCAGCGTTGAAGAAGGGACAGAATGGTGGAAGCATGGCTACACCTTC,CSVEEGTEWWKHGYTF
TRBJ2-7,many,NA,TRBV20-1,TGCAGTGCTAGCTGGTTGACGGAGAGCTCCTACGAGCAGTACTTC,CSASWLTESSYEQYF
TRBJ2-3,NA,NA,TRBV14,TGTGCCAGCAGCCAAGATAATACGCAGTATTTT,CASSQDNTQYF
TRBJ2-5,many,NA,TRBV6-2/TRBV6-3,TGTGCCAGCAGTCGCCCCCAGGGGGGGAAGGAAGAGACCCAGTACTTC,CASSRPQGGKEETQYF
TRBJ2-7,many,NA,TRBV7-8,TGTGCCAGCGGGCCGGACTACTACGAGCAGTACTTC,CASGPDYYEQYF